These 32 T cell receptor beta chains share one sample of origin, sequenced in a study of T cell repertoires in cytomegalovirus infection. These receptors lack a known antigen. TCRdb used MiXCR to reprocess the reads, holding one entry per CDR3 protein. The profile shows more than 250,000 distinct CDR3 sequences, more than 20% of them singletons. The sample consisted of cultured PBMCs, taken from culture after CMV antigen stimulation. Every receptor here comes from a human donor in good health (CMV status not recorded). Some clones in this sample may be carry-over from other donors' samples.

This clonotype has ten or more counts. V usage is TRBV7-2 and J usage is TRBJ2-1; the match to TRBD2 covers 13 bases. The trim removed 0 bases at V and 5 bases at J, leaving 4 bases unmatched. The CDR3 is 17 residues long. The V gene's germline CDR1 is SGHTA and CDR2 FQGNSA. CDR3 DNA: TGTGCCAGCAGCTTAGCACAGGGGACTAGCGGGAACAATGAGCAGTTCTTC. The encoded protein is CASSLAQGTSGNNEQFF.

The sample holds a few counts of this clonotype. V and J are TRBV7-2 and TRBJ2-1, with 11 positions matching TRBD2. V shed 4 bases, J shed 10 bases, and the junction held 3 bases outside the gene matches. CDR1 SGHTA and CDR2 FQGNSA come from the germline V gene. There are 13 residues in the CDR3. This CDR3 reads CASSSRTSGEQFF. CDR3 nucleotides: TGTGCCAGCAGCTCGCGGACTAGCGGGGAGCAGTTCTTC.

The V call is TRBV5-1, the J call TRBJ1-5, with no clear D. The germline CDR1 and CDR2 sequences are SGHRS and YFSETQ. The CDR3 covers 14 residues. With 0 bases removed from V and 6 bases from J, the gap between germline ends came to 10 bases. The chain's CDR3 is CASSLDSAFQPQHF. The CDR3 DNA follows: TGCGCCAGCAGCTTGGACAGCGCATTTCAGCCCCAGCATTTT.

This clonotype appeared a few times. The rearrangement joins TRBV4-1 to TRBJ2-6; TRBD1 aligns across 10 bases. CDR1 MGHRA and CDR2 YSYEKL come from the germline V gene. V dropped 4 bases and J dropped 0; count of bases not matched to a gene: 3. CDR3 size: 17 residues. In DNA form, the CDR3 reads TGCGCCAGCAGCCCGTGGACAGGGGGCTCTGGGGCCAACGTCCTGACTTTC. Translation gives CASSPWTGGSGANVLTF.

This clonotype has a count of ten or more. V is TRBV7-2 and J is TRBJ1-5, with D possibly TRBD1 on 6 matching bases. CDR1 and CDR2 (germline): SGHTA, FQGNSA. The CDR3 loop spans 18 amino acids. V was trimmed by 4 bases and J by 7 bases, leaving 26 bases between them. The CDR3 region is CASSSPQGGLLGRQPQHF. The CDR3 bases are TGTGCCAGCAGCTCCCCACAAGGGGGGCTACTTGGGCGCCAGCCCCAGCATTTT.

This clonotype turned up a few times. The chain uses TRBV7-2 and TRBJ2-7; 7 nucleotides line up with TRBD2. CDR1 SGHTA and CDR2 FQGNSA come from the germline V gene. Germline trimming cut 5 bases from V and 3 bases from J; bases unmatched to any gene: 13. The CDR3 length is 16 residues. The CDR3 DNA reads as TGTGCCAGCAGCCCCTCTACGCGGGGAGGGATCTACGAGCAGTACTTC. This encodes CASSPSTRGGIYEQYF.

The chain recombines TRBV7-2 with TRBJ2-3, with no clear D. The V end lost 5 bases, the J end lost 6 bases, and 15 bases lay between the germline ends. The CDR3 extends over 14 amino acids. Germline assignment: CDR1 SGHTA and CDR2 FQGNSA. The CDR3 loop reads CASSLFVGTDTQYF. Here the CDR3 DNA reads TGTGCCAGCAGCCTCTTTGTGGGTACGGATACGCAGTATTTT.

This clonotype turned up a few times. The chain carries TRBV11-3 and TRBJ2-2, with D unclear. Germline loops: CDR1 SGHNT, CDR2 YENEEA. Trimming took off 5 bases at V and 0 bases at J, with 10 bases between the two ends. The CDR3 is made up of 15 amino acids. The CDR3 here is CASSPKVANTGELFF. DNA of the CDR3: TGTGCCAGCAGCCCGAAGGTCGCGAACACCGGGGAGCTGTTTTTT.

This clonotype was counted only a few times. The CDR3 DNA reads as TGTGCCAGCAGCGCCCACCCACTAGCGGGGAGGGATGAGCAGTTCTTC. Its protein product is CASSAHPLAGRDEQFF. V usage is TRBV7-2 and J usage is TRBJ2-1; 10 bases are a match to TRBD2. With V trimmed by 5 bases and J by 8 bases, 12 bases remained unmatched. The CDR3 is made up of 16 amino acids. Looked up from germline, CDR1 is SGHTA and CDR2 is FQGNSA.

V is TRBV5-5 and J is TRBJ1-3; D gene ambiguous. Looked up from germline, CDR1 is SGHKS and CDR2 is YYEKEE (reference sequence). The CDR3 consists of 17 residues. V lost 1 base, J lost 0 bases, and 14 bases lay in between. As DNA, the CDR3 is TGTGCCAGCAGCTTGAGGGTGAAAGAAATCTCTGGAAACACCATATATTTT. It codes for CASSLRVKEISGNTIYF. Combining the CDR3 with reference TRBV5-5 and TRBJ1-3 gives the whole variable domain DAGVTQSPTHLIKTRGQQVTLRCSPISGHKSVSWYQQVLGQGPQFIFQYYEKEERGRGNFPDRFSARQFPNYSSELNVNALLLGDSALYLCASSLRVKEISGNTIYFGEGSWLTVV.

This clonotype was observed a few times. The chain couples TRBV19 to TRBJ1-1; D is perhaps TRBD1 (5 bases). Germline CDR1 and CDR2: LNHDA and SQIVND (reference sequence). The V end was cut by 2 bases, the J end by 1 base, with 11 bases between. CDR3 length: 15 amino acids. The CDR3 region is CASSITDRWNTEAFF. CDR3 nucleotide sequence: TGTGCCAGTAGTATAACCGACAGATGGAACACTGAAGCTTTCTTT.

This clonotype was counted many times. CDR3 in DNA: TGTGCCAGCAGCCCGGGGGGGGTCTCACTAGCCTATGGCTACACCTTC. It yields the protein CASSPGGVSLAYGYTF. The rearrangement links TRBV7-2 to TRBJ1-2, with D possibly TRBD1 on 5 matching bases. Germline assignment: CDR1 SGHTA and CDR2 FQGNSA. The CDR3 contains 16 residues. Trimming stripped 5 bases from V and 4 bases from J, with 20 bases between.

This clonotype was counted between two and nine times. V gene TRBV6-1 combines with J gene TRBJ1-2; 8 bases match TRBD1. The V gene end was trimmed by 0 bases and the J gene end by 5 bases; junction bases not matched to a gene: 8. The CDR3 is 16 residues long. Germline V lookup: CDR1 MNHNS, CDR2 SASEGT. This CDR3 is CASSEALGTGAYGYTF. DNA of the CDR3: TGTGCCAGCAGTGAAGCGCTTGGGACAGGAGCTTATGGCTACACCTTC.

This clonotype was detected a few times. V gene TRBV27 combines with J gene TRBJ2-5; D not certain. The length of the CDR3 is 14 residues. Germline CDR1 MNHEY, CDR2 SMNVEV (reference sequence). V was clipped by 1 base and J by 3 bases, with 9 bases between them. In nucleotides, the CDR3 is TGTGCCAGCAGTTTATGGCCCCTAGAAGAGACCCAGTACTTC. Residues: CASSLWPLEETQYF.

This clonotype has a handful of counts. The chain employs TRBV29-1 and TRBJ2-3; D not certain. The CDR3 is made up of 12 amino acids. Per the germline V gene, CDR1 is SQVTM and CDR2 is ANQGSEA. V dropped 3 bases and J dropped 3 bases, with 7 bases sitting between them. The CDR3 is CSVDRDTDTQYF. The DNA for the CDR3 is TGCAGCGTTGACCGCGATACAGATACGCAGTATTTT.

In its sample, this clonotype was seen a few times. This rearrangement joins TRBV20-1 to TRBJ2-3; 10 bases agree with TRBD2. The germline V gene encodes CDR1 DFQATT and CDR2 SNEGSKA (reference sequence). V lost 4 bases to trimming and J lost 2 bases; unmatched junction nucleotides: 6. The CDR3 extends over 15 amino acids. Here the CDR3 reads CSATSGSPFTDTQYF. CDR3 DNA sequence: TGCAGTGCTACTAGCGGGAGTCCCTTCACAGATACGCAGTATTTT.

This clonotype appeared many times. This chain links TRBV7-2 with TRBJ1-5, with D possibly matching TRBD1 (6 bases). CDR1 is SGHTA and CDR2 is FQGNSA in the germline V gene. V dropped 3 bases and J dropped 7 bases, with 13 bases sitting between them. There are 14 residues in the CDR3. Written as DNA, the CDR3 is TGTGCCAGCAGCTTGTCGGGGGCTCAGCAGCCCCAGCATTTT. This sequence encodes CASSLSGAQQPQHF.

The rearrangement links TRBV10-3 to TRBJ2-1, with unresolved D. The CDR3 is 12 residues long. Per the germline V gene, CDR1 is ENHRY and CDR2 is SYGVKD. V was cut by 6 bases and J by 7 bases, with 10 bases left in between. The CDR3 reads CAIRSENNEQFF. Written as DNA, the CDR3 is TGTGCCATCAGGTCCGAGAATAATGAGCAGTTCTTC.

This clonotype has ten or more counts. This rearrangement joins TRBV11-2 to TRBJ2-3; 7 bases match TRBD2. Per germline, CDR1 SGHAT and CDR2 FQNNGV. This CDR3 is 15 amino acids long. The V gene end was trimmed by 7 bases and the J gene end by 0 bases; junction bases not matched to a gene: 7. The CDR3 region is CASNTLGGSTDTQYF. Here the CDR3 DNA reads TGTGCCAGCAACACGTTGGGGGGGAGCACAGATACGCAGTATTTT.

Here the CDR3 reads CASSSAGGRETQYF. The CDR3 nucleotides are TGTGCCAGTAGCAGCGCAGGAGGCCGGGAGACCCAGTACTTC. V is TRBV19 and J is TRBJ2-5, with a weak D call TRBD2 (5 bases). Germline CDR1 LNHDA, CDR2 SQIVND (reference sequence). The V end lost 6 bases, the J end lost 5 bases, and 16 bases lay between the germline ends. This CDR3 is 14 amino acids long.

This clonotype was seen more than once but under ten times. This chain uses TRBV19 with TRBJ2-7; no reliable D call. V lost 1 base and J lost 3, with 7 bases in between. CDR3 length: 13 amino acids. The germline V gene encodes CDR1 LNHDA and CDR2 SQIVND (reference sequence). The CDR3 protein is CASSIGEHYEQYV. Here the CDR3 DNA reads TGTGCCAGTAGTATAGGGGAACACTACGAGCAGTACGTC.

The chain combines TRBV29-1 with TRBJ2-5, with D possibly being TRBD2 (6 bases). In germline, CDR1 is SQVTM, CDR2 ANQGSEA. The CDR3 contains 16 residues. Trimming removed 0 bases at V and 5 bases at J, with 19 bases between. DNA of the CDR3: TGCAGCGTTGAAGATCGGAGGGGAGGACGGTGGGAGACCCAGTACTTC. Encoded protein: CSVEDRRGGRWETQYF.

The CDR3 DNA sequence: TGTGCCAGCAGTCGACAGGTCCAAGTCTATGGCTACACCTTC. Protein: CASSRQVQVYGYTF. The chain couples TRBV12-3 or TRBV12-4 to TRBJ1-2, with D perhaps matching TRBD1 (6 bases). V shed 5 bases and J shed 4 bases, with 14 bases lying between them. The CDR3 sequence is 14 residues long.

This clonotype was detected only a few times. The rearrangement links TRBV4-1 to TRBJ1-2; TRBD1 matches at 7 bases. CDR3 length equals 16 residues. V lost 0 bases to trimming and J lost 0 bases; unmatched junction nucleotides: 4. CDR1 and CDR2 (germline): MGHRA, YSYEKL. The CDR3 region has the DNA TGCGCCAGCAGCCAAGATTGGGACAGCGCTAACTATGGCTACACCTTC. Translated, it gives CASSQDWDSANYGYTF.

This clonotype was recorded once. Just one base apart from a much larger clone, this may be a read error. The chain uses TRBV7-6 and TRBJ2-5, with no clear D. V lost 5 bases, J lost 1 base, and 14 bases lay in between. The CDR3 extends over 15 amino acids. Germline lookup yields CDR1 SGHVS and CDR2 FNYEAQ. The CDR3, as DNA: TGTGCCAGCAGCCCCGGACCCCGAGCCCAAGAGACCCAGTACTTC. Translation gives CASSPGPRAQETQYF.

This clonotype was seen ten or more times. CDR3 DNA: TGCAGCGTTTTAGTAGGACCAGGCAGTGAAGCTTTCTTT. It is translated as CSVLVGPGSEAFF. The V gene is TRBV29-1, the J gene TRBJ1-1; no definite D call. Germline V CDR1 and CDR2: SQVTM, ANQGSEA. CDR3 size: 13 residues. Between the trimmed V and J ends, which lost 5 bases and 7 bases, there was a span of 17 bases.

This clonotype has ten or more counts. At one of its ends the junction is not consistent with the germline gene, which may arise from a read error. The chain uses TRBV7-9 and TRBJ1-3; 7 bases match TRBD1. From germline, CDR1 is SEHNR and CDR2 FQNEAQ (reference sequence). The CDR3 has 17 amino acids. CDR3: CASSSRQGVGSGNTIYF. The CDR3 DNA is TGTGCCAGTAGCTCACGACAGGGAGTCGGATCTGGAAACACCATATATTTT. Together with reference TRBV7-9 and TRBJ1-3, the CDR3 gives the full variable domain: DTGVSQNPRHKITKRGQNVTFRCDPISEHNRLYWYRQTLGQGPEFLTYFQNEAQLEKSRLLSDRFSAERPKGSFSTLEIQRTEQGDSAMYLCASSSRQGVGSGNTIYFGEGSWLTVV.

This sequence joins TRBV19 and TRBJ2-1; maybe TRBD1 (6 bases). The CDR3 loop spans 15 amino acids. V lost 6 bases, J lost 0 bases, and 12 bases lay in between. CDR1 is LNHDA, CDR2 SQIVND, per germline (reference sequence). This CDR3 is CASSHRVNSYNEQFF. The CDR3 bases are TGTGCCAGTAGCCACAGGGTAAACTCCTACAATGAGCAGTTCTTC.

This clonotype was counted at least ten times. The CDR3 bases are TGTGCCAGCAGCGGCCAGACAGGGGCGAACACTGAAGCTTTCTTT. Amino acid sequence: CASSGQTGANTEAFF. V gene TRBV7-2 combines with J gene TRBJ1-1, with 8 bases that match TRBD1. The germline V gene encodes CDR1 SGHTA and CDR2 FQGNSA. The V and J ends lost 5 bases and 1 base, in that order; junction bases with no gene match: 6. The CDR3 is 15 amino acids.

Only a few counts were recorded for this clonotype. The rearrangement links TRBV28 to TRBJ2-3; 8 positions match TRBD2. Trimming took 6 bases from V and 5 from J; bases not matched to a gene: 7. Germline assignment: CDR1 MDHEN and CDR2 SYDVKM. The length of the CDR3 is 14 residues. CDR3 sequence: CASRGAGVVDTQYF. DNA for the CDR3: TGTGCCAGCAGAGGAGCGGGAGTGGTAGATACGCAGTATTTT.

J is TRBJ2-5 and V is TRBV7-2; 11 nucleotides align to TRBD2. CDR3 length equals 18 residues. The junction had 11 bases not matched to a gene; V was cut back by 1 base and J by 4 bases. CDR1 and CDR2 (germline): SGHTA, FQGNSA. The CDR3 bases are TGTGCCAGCAGCTTAGATGGTTTAGCGGGAGGGTGGGGAGAGACCCAGTACTTC. Its translation: CASSLDGLAGGWGETQYF. Full variable domain (rest looked up from reference TRBV7-2 and TRBJ2-5): GAGVSQSPSNKVTEKGKDVELRCDPISGHTALYWYRQSLGQGLEFLIYFQGNSAPDKSGLPSDRFSAERTGGSVSTLTIQRTQQEDSAVYLCASSLDGLAGGWGETQYFGPGTRLLVL.

This clonotype was counted only a few times. The V and J genes are TRBV7-9 and TRBJ1-1; D unresolved. The V end lost 5 bases, the J end lost 10 bases, and 8 bases lay between the germline ends. The CDR3 totals 10 residues. CDR1 is SEHNR, CDR2 FQNEAQ, per germline (reference sequence). The CDR3 reads CASSRQGAFF. The CDR3 DNA sequence: TGTGCCAGCAGCAGGCAAGGAGCTTTCTTT.